This T cell receptor beta chain was sequenced during a study of CD8 T cells in ankylosing spondylitis. The V end was cut by 0 bases, the J end by 1 base, with 9 bases between. CDR1 is SGDLS, CDR2 YYNGEE, per germline. CDR3 length equals 15 residues. In TCRdb, the 5' RACE reads were re-called with MiXCR into one record per CDR3 protein. Of about 360,000 distinct CDR3 sequences listed, approximately 22% were seen once; the top ten hold roughly 14%. The chain uses TRBV9 and TRBJ2-3; tentatively, D is TRBD2 (7 bases). The clonotype was recovered from a male donor with ankylosing spondylitis or in good health (not recorded which). The specimen sequenced was blood, either unsorted or a sorted T cell fraction (not recorded which). This CDR3 is CASSVVGGGTDTQYF. The CDR3 DNA reads TGTGCCAGCAGCGTAGTAGGGGGGGGCACAGATACGCAGTATTTT. The entire variable domain, with the rest obtained from reference TRBV9 and TRBJ2-3, is as follows: DSGVTQTPKHLITATGQRVTLRCSPRSGDLSVYWYQQSLDQGLQFLIQYYNGEERAKGNILERFSAQQFPDLHSELNLSSLELGDSALYFCASSVVGGGTDTQYFGPGTRLTVL.